The present TCR beta chain was sequenced within a study of post-analysis software for immune sequencing data. Overall study context: Secondary progressive, relapsing-remitting and progressive-relapsing multiple sclerosis were among the included disease courses. Study-wide results and caveats: Batch-mates among the samples co-clustered strongly by F measure. Patients carried five TRBV segments more frequently than controls did, and TRBV5-6, TRBV5-1 and TRBV20-1 were among them. Multiple sclerosis patients showed significantly lower normalized Chao1 diversity than controls did.

The library was made from cDNA and included unique molecular identifiers. Input amounts of 1 to 10 million T cells were used. These gave about 500,000 cDNA molecules, so each molecule approximated one T cell. In TCRdb, the PCR reads were re-called with MiXCR into one record per CDR3 protein. Seen here are about 170,000 distinct CDR3 sequences, about 29% observed once, and the top ten hold less than 1.6%. The CDR3 is made up of 14 amino acids. Germline V lookup: CDR1 DFQATT, CDR2 SNEGSKA (reference sequence). After removal of 2 bases from V and 4 bases from J, the junction contained 4 bases not matched to a gene. A word on this clonotype: Antigen: not known.

The sequencing sample was made of blood. The sequence was obtained from a girl under 18 with multiple sclerosis. V gene TRBV20-1 combines with J gene TRBJ2-3; 9 positions match TRBD2. CDR3: CSARWGGGADTQYF. The CDR3 DNA reads as TGCAGTGCTAGATGGGGCGGGGGGGCAGATACGCAGTATTTT.